One sample yielded the 2 T cell receptor beta chains listed below, sequenced in a study of T cell responses to AZD1222 COVID-19 vaccine. Produced via immunoSEQ multiplex PCR; TCRdb's table is partial and in-frame only. The table shows 90,000 to 130,000 clones, with around 89% occurring only once. The sample here was peripheral blood, taken on day 0 of AZD1222 vaccination. These receptor sequences come from an adult in good health.

A note on this clone: Compared with germline, one end of the junction differs, possibly owing to a read error. At the DNA level, this CDR3 is encoded by other sequences in the same sample as well. The chain links TRBV4-2 to TRBJ2-2; tentatively, D is TRBD2 (5 bases). CDR1 and CDR2 from the germline V gene are LGHNA and YNFKEQ. The CDR3 has 18 residues. The CDR3 loop is CASSQATPSLGNTGELFF. CDR3 bases: TGTGCCAGCAGCCAAGCCACCCCGAGCCTGGGAAACACCGGGGAACTGTTTTTT.

In this sample, this clone turned up once. The chain recombines TRBV29-1 with TRBJ1-2; a weak D match, TRBD1 (6 bases). The CDR3 runs to 12 residues. Germline CDR1 reads SQVTM; CDR2 reads ANQGSEA. V was pared by 5 bases and J by 8 bases, with 15 bases between. CDR3 nucleotide sequence: TGCAGCGTTCGGGGGGGCGCGGAAGGCTACACCTTC. Translation gives CSVRGGAEGYTF. The variable domain in full, with the rest retrieved from reference TRBV29-1 and TRBJ1-2, is SAVISQKPSRDICQRGTSLTIQCQVDSQVTMMFWYRQQPGQSLTLIATANQGSEATYESGFVIDKFPISRPNLTFSTLTVSNMSPEDSSIYLCSVRGGAEGYTFGSGTRLTVV.